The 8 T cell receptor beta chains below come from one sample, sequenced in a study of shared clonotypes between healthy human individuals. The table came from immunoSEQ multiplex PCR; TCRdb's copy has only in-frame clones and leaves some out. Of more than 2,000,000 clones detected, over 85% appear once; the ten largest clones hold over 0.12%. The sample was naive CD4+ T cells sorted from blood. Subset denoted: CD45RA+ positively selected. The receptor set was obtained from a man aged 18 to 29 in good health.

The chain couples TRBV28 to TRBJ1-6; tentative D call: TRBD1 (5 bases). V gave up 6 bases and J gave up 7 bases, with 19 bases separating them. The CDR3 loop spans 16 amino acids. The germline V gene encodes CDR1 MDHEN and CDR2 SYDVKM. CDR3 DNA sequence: TGTGCCAGCAGCACCGACCCTTCAGGGATAAATTCACCCCTCCACTTT. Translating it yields CASSTDPSGINSPLHF.

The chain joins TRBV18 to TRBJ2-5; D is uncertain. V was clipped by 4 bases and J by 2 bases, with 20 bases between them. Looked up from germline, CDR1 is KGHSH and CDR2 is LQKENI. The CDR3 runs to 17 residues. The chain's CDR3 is CASSLRGRTVRQETQYF. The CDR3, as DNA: TGTGCCAGCTCACTCCGCGGACGGACCGTACGGCAAGAGACCCAGTACTTC.

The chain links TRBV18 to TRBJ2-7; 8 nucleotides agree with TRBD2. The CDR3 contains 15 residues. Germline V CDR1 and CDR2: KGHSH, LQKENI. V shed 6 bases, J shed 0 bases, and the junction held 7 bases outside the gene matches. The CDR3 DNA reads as TGTGCCAGCTCCCGGTCTAGCGGGCCCTCCTACGAGCAGTACTTC. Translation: CASSRSSGPSYEQYF.

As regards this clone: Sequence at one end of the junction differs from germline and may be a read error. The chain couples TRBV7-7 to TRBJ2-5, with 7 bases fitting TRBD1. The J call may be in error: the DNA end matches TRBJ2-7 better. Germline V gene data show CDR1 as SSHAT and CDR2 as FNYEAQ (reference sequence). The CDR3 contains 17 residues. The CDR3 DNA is TGTGCTAGCAGCTTAATGGGACAGTCCCACCCCCCCTACGAGCAGTACTTC. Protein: CASSLMGQSHPPYEQYF.

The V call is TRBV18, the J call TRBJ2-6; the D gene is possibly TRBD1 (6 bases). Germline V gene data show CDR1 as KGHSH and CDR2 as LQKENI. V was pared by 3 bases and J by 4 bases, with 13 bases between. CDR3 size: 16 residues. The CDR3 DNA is TGTGCCAGCTCACCCGGACAGTATGCCGGGGCCAACGTCCTGACTTTC. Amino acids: CASSPGQYAGANVLTF.

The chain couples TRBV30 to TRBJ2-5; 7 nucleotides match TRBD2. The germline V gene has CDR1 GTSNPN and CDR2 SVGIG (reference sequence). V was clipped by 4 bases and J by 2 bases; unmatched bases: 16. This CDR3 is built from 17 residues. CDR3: CAWTSTRASGKQETQYF. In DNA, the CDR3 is TGTGCCTGGACCTCCACGCGGGCTAGCGGAAAACAAGAGACCCAGTACTTC.

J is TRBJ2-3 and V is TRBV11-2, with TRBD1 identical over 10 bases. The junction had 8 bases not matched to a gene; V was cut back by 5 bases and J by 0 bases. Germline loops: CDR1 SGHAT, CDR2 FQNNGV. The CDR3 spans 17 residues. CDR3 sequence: CASSRTGGSASTDTQYF. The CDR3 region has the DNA TGTGCCAGCAGCCGGACAGGGGGAAGCGCCAGCACAGATACGCAGTATTTT.

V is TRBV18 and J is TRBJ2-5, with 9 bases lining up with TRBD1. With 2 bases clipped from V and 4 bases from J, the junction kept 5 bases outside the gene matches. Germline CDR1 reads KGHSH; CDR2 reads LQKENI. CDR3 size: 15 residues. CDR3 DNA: TGTGCCAGCTCACCAATGGGACAGGGTCCAGAGACCCAGTACTTC. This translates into CASSPMGQGPETQYF.